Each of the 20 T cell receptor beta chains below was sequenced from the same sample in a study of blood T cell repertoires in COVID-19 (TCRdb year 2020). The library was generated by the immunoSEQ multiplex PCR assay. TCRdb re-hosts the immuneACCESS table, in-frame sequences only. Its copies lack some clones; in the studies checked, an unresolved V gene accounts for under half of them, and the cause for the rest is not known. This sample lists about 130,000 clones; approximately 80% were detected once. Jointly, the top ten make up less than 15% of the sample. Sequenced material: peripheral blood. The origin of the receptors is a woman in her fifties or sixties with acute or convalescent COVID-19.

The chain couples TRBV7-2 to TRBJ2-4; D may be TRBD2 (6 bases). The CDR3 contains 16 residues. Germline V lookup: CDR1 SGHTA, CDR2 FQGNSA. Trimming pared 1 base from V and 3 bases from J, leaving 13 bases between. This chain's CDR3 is CASSLELRGLKNIQYF. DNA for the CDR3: TGTGCCAGCAGCTTAGAGTTGCGGGGACTCAAAAACATTCAGTACTTC.

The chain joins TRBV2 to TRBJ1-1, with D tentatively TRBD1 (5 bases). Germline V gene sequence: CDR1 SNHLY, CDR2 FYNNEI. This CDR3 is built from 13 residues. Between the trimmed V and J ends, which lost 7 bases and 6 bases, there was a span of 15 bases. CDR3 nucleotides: TGTGCCAGCAACCCCGGGCAGGGCGCTGAAGCTTTCTTT. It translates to CASNPGQGAEAFF.

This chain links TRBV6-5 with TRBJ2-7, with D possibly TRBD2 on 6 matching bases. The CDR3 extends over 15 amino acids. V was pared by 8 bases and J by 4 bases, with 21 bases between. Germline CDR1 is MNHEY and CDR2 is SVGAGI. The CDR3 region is CASSCGRDRRYEQYV. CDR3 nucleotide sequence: TGTGCCAGCTCTTGCGGGCGGGACCGCCGATACGAGCAGTACGTC.

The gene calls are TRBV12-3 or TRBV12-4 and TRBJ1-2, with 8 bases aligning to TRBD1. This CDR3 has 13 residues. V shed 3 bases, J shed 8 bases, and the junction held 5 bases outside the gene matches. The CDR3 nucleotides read TGTGCCAGCAGTTTTGGGACAGGAAAGGGCTACACCTTC. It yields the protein CASSFGTGKGYTF.

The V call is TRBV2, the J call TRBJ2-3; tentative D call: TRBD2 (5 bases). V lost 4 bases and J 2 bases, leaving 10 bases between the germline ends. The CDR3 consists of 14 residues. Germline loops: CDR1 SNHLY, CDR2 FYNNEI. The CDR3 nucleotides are TGTGCCAGCAGTGGAGGGAACCCCACAGATACGCAGTATTTT. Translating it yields CASSGGNPTDTQYF. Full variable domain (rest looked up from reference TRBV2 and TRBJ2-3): EPEVTQTPSHQVTQMGQEVILRCVPISNHLYFYWYRQILGQKVEFLVSFYNNEISEKSEIFDDQFSVERPDGSNFTLKIRSTKLEDSAMYFCASSGGNPTDTQYFGPGTRLTVL.

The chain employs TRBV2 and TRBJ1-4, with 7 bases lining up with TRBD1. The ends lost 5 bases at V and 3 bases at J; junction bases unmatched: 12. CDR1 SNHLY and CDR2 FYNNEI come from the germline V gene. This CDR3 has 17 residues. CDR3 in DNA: TGTGCCAGCAGTTCGGACAGGTCTGGGGTGGCTAATGAAAAACTGTTTTTT. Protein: CASSSDRSGVANEKLFF.

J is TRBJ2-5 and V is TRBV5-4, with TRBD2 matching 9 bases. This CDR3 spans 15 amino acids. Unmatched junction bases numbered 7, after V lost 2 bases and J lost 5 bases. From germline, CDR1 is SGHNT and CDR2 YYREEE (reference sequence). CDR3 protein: CASSFRLAGEETQYF. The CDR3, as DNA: TGTGCCAGCAGCTTCCGCTTAGCGGGGGAGGAGACCCAGTACTTC.

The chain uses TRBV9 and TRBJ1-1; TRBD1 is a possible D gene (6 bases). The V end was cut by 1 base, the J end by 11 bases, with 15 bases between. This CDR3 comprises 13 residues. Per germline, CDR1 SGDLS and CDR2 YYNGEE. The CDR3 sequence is CASSVSGQDEAFF. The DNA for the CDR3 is TGTGCCAGCAGCGTATCGGGACAAGATGAGGCTTTCTTT. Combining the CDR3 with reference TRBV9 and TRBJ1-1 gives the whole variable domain DSGVTQTPKHLITATGQRVTLRCSPRSGDLSVYWYQQSLDQGLQFLIQYYNGEERAKGNILERFSAQQFPDLHSELNLSSLELGDSALYFCASSVSGQDEAFFGQGTRLTVV.

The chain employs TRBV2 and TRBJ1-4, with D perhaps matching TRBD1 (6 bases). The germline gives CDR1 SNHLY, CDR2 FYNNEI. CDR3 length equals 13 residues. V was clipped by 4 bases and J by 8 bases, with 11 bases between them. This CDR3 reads CASSAPRGEKLFF. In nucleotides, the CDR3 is TGTGCCAGCAGTGCCCCGAGGGGGGAAAAACTGTTTTTT. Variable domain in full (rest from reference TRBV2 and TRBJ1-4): EPEVTQTPSHQVTQMGQEVILRCVPISNHLYFYWYRQILGQKVEFLVSFYNNEISEKSEIFDDQFSVERPDGSNFTLKIRSTKLEDSAMYFCASSAPRGEKLFFGSGTQLSVL.

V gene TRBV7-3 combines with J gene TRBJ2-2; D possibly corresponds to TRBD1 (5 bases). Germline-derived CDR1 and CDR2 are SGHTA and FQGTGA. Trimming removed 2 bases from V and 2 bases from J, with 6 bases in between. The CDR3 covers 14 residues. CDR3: CASSLGHNTGELFF. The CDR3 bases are TGTGCCAGCAGCTTAGGACACAACACCGGGGAGCTGTTTTTT.

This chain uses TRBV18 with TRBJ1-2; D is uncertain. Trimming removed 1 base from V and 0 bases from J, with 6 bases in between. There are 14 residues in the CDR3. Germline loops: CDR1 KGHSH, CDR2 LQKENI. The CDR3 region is CASSPQQANYGYTF. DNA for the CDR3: TGTGCCAGCTCACCACAACAAGCTAACTATGGCTACACCTTC.

This CDR3 is CASSLTTRGSYNEQFF. CDR3 coding DNA: TGTGCCAGCAGTTTGACAACCCGGGGCTCCTACAATGAGCAGTTCTTC. The V call is TRBV6-5, the J call TRBJ2-1, with a tentative D call TRBD2 (5 bases). Germline V lookup: CDR1 MNHEY, CDR2 SVGAGI. The CDR3 extends over 16 amino acids. V shed 4 bases and J shed 0 bases, with 13 bases lying between them.

The CDR3 reads CASSFTPGTGTEGYTF. CDR3 nucleotide sequence: TGTGCCAGCAGCTTCACCCCCGGGACAGGGACGGAAGGCTACACCTTC. The chain recombines TRBV11-2 with TRBJ1-2; 9 bases are shared with TRBD1. Germline V gives CDR1 SGHAT, CDR2 FQNNGV. After removal of 3 bases from V and 8 bases from J, the junction contained 13 bases not matched to a gene. CDR3 length equals 16 residues.

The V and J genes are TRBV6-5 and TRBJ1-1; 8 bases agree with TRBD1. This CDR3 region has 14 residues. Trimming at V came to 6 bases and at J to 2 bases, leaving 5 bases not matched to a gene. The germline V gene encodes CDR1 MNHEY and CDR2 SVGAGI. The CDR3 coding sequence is TGTGCCAGCAGACCAGACAGGGGCAACACTGAAGCTTTCTTT. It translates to CASRPDRGNTEAFF.

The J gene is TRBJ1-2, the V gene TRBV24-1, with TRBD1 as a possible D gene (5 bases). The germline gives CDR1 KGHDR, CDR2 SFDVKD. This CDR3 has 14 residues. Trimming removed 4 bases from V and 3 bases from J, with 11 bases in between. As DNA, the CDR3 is TGTGCCACCAGTGACCCGACAGTTGACTATGGCTACACCTTC. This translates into CATSDPTVDYGYTF.

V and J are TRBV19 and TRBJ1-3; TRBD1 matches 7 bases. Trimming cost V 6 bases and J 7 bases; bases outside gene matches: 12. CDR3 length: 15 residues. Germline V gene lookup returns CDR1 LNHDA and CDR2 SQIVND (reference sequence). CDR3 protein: CASRETGYRRNTIYF. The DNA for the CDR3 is TGTGCCAGTAGGGAGACAGGGTACAGACGGAACACCATATATTTT. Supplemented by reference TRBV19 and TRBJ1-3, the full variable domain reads DGGITQSPKYLFRKEGQNVTLSCEQNLNHDAMYWYRQDPGQGLRLIYYSQIVNDFQKGDIAEGYSVSREKKESFPLTVTSAQKNPTAFYLCASRETGYRRNTIYFGEGSWLTVV.

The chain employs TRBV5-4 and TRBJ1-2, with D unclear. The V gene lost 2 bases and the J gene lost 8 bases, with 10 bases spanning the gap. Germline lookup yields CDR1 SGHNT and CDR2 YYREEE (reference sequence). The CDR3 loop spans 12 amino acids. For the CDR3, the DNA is TGTGCCAGCAGCTTAAAGTTGAGAGGCTACACCTTC. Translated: CASSLKLRGYTF.

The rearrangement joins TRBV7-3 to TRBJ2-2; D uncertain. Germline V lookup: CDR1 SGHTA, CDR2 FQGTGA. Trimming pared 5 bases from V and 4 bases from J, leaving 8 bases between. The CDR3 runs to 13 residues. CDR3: CASSPQVTGELFF. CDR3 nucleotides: TGTGCCAGCAGCCCCCAGGTCACCGGGGAGCTGTTTTTT.

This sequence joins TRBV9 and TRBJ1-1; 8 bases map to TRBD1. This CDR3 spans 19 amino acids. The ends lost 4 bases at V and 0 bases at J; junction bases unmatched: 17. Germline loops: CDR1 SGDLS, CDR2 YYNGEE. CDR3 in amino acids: CASSLSLGGTGSMNTEAFF. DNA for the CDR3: TGTGCCAGCAGCTTAAGTCTTGGCGGGACAGGATCGATGAACACTGAAGCTTTCTTT.

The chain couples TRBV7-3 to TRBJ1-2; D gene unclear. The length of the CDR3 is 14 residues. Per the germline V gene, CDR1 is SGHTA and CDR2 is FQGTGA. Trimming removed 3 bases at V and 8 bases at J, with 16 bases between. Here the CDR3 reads CASSLNSVMVGYTF. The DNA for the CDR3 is TGTGCCAGCAGCTTGAATTCGGTGATGGTCGGCTACACCTTC.